The rows below give T cell receptor beta chains drawn from one sample of a study of blood T cell repertoires in COVID-19. The assay was immunoSEQ multiplex PCR, and TCRdb's table has in-frame clones only and misses some. The repertoire includes more than 65,000 clones, around 88% of them detected once, and almost 5.5% sits in the top ten. The material sequenced was peripheral blood. These receptors were collected from a man in his 60s with acute or convalescent COVID-19. Each CDR3 is given with its conserved first and last residue. Fields, in order: V gene, D gene, clone size, J gene, CDR3 length, CDR3 DNA, CDR3 protein. D genes are given only for firm matches. The size field is filled for only some rows; it gives once, few, many or a size class.

>TRBV5-6|TRBD1|.|TRBJ1-4|14
TGTGCCAGCAGCCTGGACAGGGGGTTCGGAAAACTGTTTTTT
CASSLDRGFGKLFF
>TRBV3-1/TRBV3-2|TRBD1|.|TRBJ1-2|13
TGTGCCAGCAGCCCCCTTACAGGGGGTGGCTACACCTTC
CASSPLTGGGYTF
>TRBV9|.|few|TRBJ2-5|16
TGTGCCAGCAGCGTAGGCCCTGGTGGTAGCGCAGAGACCCAGTACTTC
CASSVGPGGSAETQYF
>TRBV9|.|.|TRBJ2-5|14
TGTGCCAGCAGCGTGGCCAGGGAAGGGGAGACCCAGTACTTC
CASSVAREGETQYF
>TRBV21-1|.|.|TRBJ1-2|15
TGTGCCAGCAGGGACAGGGGCTGTAACCAAAATGGCTACACCTTC
CASRDRGCNQNGYTF
>TRBV12-3/TRBV12-4|.|.|TRBJ1-1|12
TGTGCCAGTACTCAAACGCTGGCTGAAGCTTTCTTT
CASTQTLAEAFF
>TRBV5-1|TRBD1|.|TRBJ1-3|17
TGCGCCAGCAGCTTGGGCCCCGGGACAGGGTCTGGAAACACCATATATTTT
CASSLGPGTGSGNTIYF
>TRBV12-3/TRBV12-4|.|.|TRBJ1-1|13
TGTGCCAGCTTAACTCCGGGGAACACTGAAGCTTTCTTT
CASLTPGNTEAFF
>TRBV19|TRBD1|once|TRBJ1-3|15
TGTGCCAGTAGTATCGGACAGGGGGCTGGAAACACCATATATTTT
CASSIGQGAGNTIYF
>TRBV9|TRBD2|medium-sized|TRBJ2-5|17
TGTGCCAGCAGCGTCCTGGGGCTAGCGGGGGGGCAAGAGACCCAGTACTTC
CASSVLGLAGGQETQYF
>TRBV7-2|.|.|TRBJ1-2|10
TGTGCCAGCAGCTTACAGGGGTTAACCTTC
CASSLQGLTF
>TRBV10-3|.|.|TRBJ2-2|15
TGTGCCATCAGTGTGAGGACACCAAACACCGGGGAGCTGTTTTTT
CAISVRTPNTGELFF
>TRBV6-6|TRBD1|.|TRBJ2-7|13
TGTGCCAGCACTCGGGACAGGATCTACGAGCAGTACTTC
CASTRDRIYEQYF
>TRBV11-3|TRBD2|.|TRBJ2-1|16
TGTGCCAGCAGCTTATCCTCGGGGGGATACTACAATGAGCAGTTCTTC
CASSLSSGGYYNEQFF
>TRBV6-1|.|once|TRBJ2-2|13
TGTGCCAGCAGTGAACAGAGGGCCGGGGAGCTGTTTTTT
CASSEQRAGELFF
>TRBV27|TRBD2|.|TRBJ2-2|18
TGTGCCAGCAGTCCGGGGACTAGCGGGGGCGCGTTTCGCGGGGAGCTGTTTTTT
CASSPGTSGGAFRGELFF
>TRBV7-2|.|once|TRBJ2-1|16
TGTGCCAGCAGCTTAGCGGCGGGGGCCATGGGGTTAAAGCAGTTCTTC
CASSLAAGAMGLKQFF
>TRBV12-3/TRBV12-4|.|.|TRBJ2-7|13
TGTGCCAGCAGTTTAGCGAATCGAGGGGAGCAGTACTTC
CASSLANRGEQYF
>TRBV19|TRBD1|.|TRBJ1-5|15
TGTGCCAGTAGTACGGACAGGGGAAGCAATCAGCCCCAGCATTTT
CASSTDRGSNQPQHF
>TRBV19|.|.|TRBJ1-2|16
TGTGCCAGTATGGGGGGAGAGGGACGGAGTAACTATGGCTACACCTTC
CASMGGEGRSNYGYTF
>TRBV23-1|TRBD2|.|TRBJ2-7|18
TGCGCCAGCAGTCATAATTCCGGGACTAGCGGGGGGGCCAACGAGCAGTACTTC
CASSHNSGTSGGANEQYF
>TRBV23-1|TRBD1|.|TRBJ1-2|20
TGCGCCAGCAGTCAATCTGTAGGACAGGGTCAACGCCCTGGAATCTATGGCTACACCTTC
CASSQSVGQGQRPGIYGYTF
>TRBV3-1/TRBV3-2|TRBD2|.|TRBJ2-1|16
TGTGCCAGCAGCTGGGGACTAGCGGGGGGGCTGGGTGAGCAGTTCTTC
CASSWGLAGGLGEQFF
>TRBV7-9|.|.|TRBJ2-5|14
TGTGCCAGCAGCTCCGACATATTCCAAGAGACCCAGTACTTC
CASSSDIFQETQYF
>TRBV3-1/TRBV3-2|.|.|TRBJ1-2|13
TGTGCCAGCAGCCACGAACAGGGTCACGGCTACACCTTC
CASSHEQGHGYTF
>TRBV20-1|.|.|TRBJ1-2|13
TGCAGTGCTAGTCCCCAAGCGGGGGATGGCTACACCTTC
CSASPQAGDGYTF
>TRBV18|.|.|TRBJ1-3|17
TGTGCCAGCTCACCGGTGTTGGCAGAAAAGCGAGGAAACACCATATATTTT
CASSPVLAEKRGNTIYF
>TRBV30|TRBD1|.|TRBJ1-3|17
TGTGCCTCCCTCGACAGGGGACTCACCCTCTCTGGAAACACCATATATTTT
CASLDRGLTLSGNTIYF
>TRBV6-1|TRBD1|.|TRBJ1-2|14
TGTGCCAGCAGTGAAGAAAGGACAGGGGGCCGAGGCACCTTC
CASSEERTGGRGTF
>TRBV7-2|.|.|TRBJ2-3|16
TGTGCCAGCAGCTTAGTTTACGGCGGGGCTACAGATACGCAGTATTTT
CASSLVYGGATDTQYF
>TRBV28|.|.|TRBJ2-1|14
TGTGCCAGCAGTTTATGGGGGGGAGGCGGGGAGCAGTTCTTC
CASSLWGGGGEQFF